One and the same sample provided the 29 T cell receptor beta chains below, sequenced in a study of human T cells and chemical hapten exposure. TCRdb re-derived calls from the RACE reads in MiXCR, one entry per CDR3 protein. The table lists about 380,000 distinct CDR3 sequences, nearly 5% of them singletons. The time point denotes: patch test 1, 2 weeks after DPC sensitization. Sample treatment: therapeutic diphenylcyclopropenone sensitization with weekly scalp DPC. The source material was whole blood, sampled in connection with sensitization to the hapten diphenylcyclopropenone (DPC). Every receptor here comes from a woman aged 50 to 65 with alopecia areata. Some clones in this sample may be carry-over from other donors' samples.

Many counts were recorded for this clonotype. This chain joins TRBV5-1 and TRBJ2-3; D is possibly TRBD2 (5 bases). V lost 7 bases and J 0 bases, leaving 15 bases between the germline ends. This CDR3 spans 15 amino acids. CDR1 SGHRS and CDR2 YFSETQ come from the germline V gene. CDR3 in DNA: TGCGCCAGCCGCTGGACGGGGAGTAGCACAGATACGCAGTATTTT. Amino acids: CASRWTGSSTDTQYF.

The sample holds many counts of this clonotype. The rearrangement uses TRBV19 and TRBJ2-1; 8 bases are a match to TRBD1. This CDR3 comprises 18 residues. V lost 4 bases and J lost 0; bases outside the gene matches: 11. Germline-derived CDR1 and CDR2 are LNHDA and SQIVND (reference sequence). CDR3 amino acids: CASSKVRGPSRSYNEQFF. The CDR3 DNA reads TGTGCCAGTAGTAAGGTCAGGGGGCCTTCGCGCTCCTACAATGAGCAGTTCTTC.

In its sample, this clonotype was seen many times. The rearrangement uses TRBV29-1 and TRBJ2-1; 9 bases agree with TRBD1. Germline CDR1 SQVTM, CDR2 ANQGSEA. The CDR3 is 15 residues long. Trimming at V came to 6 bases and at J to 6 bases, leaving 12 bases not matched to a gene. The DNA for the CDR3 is TGCAGCGTAGCCACCGGGACAGGGATTGGCAATGAGCAGTTCTTC. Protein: CSVATGTGIGNEQFF.

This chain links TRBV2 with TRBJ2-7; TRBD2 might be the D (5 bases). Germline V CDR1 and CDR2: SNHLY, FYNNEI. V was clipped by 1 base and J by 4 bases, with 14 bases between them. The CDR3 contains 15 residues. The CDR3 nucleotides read TGTGCCAGCAGTGAAGGAGGATCCGGCGGGTACGAGCAGTACTTC. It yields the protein CASSEGGSGGYEQYF.

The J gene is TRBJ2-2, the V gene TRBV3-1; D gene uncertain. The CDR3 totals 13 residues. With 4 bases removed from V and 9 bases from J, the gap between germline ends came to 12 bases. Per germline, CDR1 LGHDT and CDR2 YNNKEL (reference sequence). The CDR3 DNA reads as TGTGCCAGCAGCCGAGCTAGGGCCAGGGAGCTGTTTTTT. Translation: CASSRARARELFF. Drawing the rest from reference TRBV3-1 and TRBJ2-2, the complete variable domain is DTAVSQTPKYLVTQMGNDKSIKCEQNLGHDTMYWYKQDSKKFLKIMFSYNNKELIINETVPNRFSPKSPDKAHLNLHINSLELGDSAVYFCASSRARARELFFGEGSRLTVL.

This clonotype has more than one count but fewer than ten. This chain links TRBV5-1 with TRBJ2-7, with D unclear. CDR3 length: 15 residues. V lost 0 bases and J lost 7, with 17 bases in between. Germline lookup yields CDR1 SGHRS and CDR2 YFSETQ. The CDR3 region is CASSLEAERSREQYF. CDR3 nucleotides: TGCGCCAGCAGCTTGGAGGCTGAAAGGTCGCGGGAGCAGTACTTC. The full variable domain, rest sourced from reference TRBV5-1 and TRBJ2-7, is KAGVTQTPRYLIKTRGQQVTLSCSPISGHRSVSWYQQTPGQGLQFLFEYFSETQRNKGNFPGRFSGRQFSNSRSEMNVSTLELGDSALYLCASSLEAERSREQYFGPGTRLTVT.

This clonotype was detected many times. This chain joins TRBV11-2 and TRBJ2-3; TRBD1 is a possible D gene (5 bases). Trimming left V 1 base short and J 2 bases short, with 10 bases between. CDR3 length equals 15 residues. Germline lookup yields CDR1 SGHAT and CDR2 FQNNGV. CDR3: CASSLGQGFTDTQYF. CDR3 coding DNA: TGTGCCAGCAGCTTAGGTCAGGGATTCACAGATACGCAGTATTTT.

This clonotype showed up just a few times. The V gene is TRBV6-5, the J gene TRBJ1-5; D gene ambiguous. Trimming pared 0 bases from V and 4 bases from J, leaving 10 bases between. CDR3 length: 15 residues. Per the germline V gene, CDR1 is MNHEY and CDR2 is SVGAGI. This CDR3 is CASSYSGDKNQPQHF. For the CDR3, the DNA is TGTGCCAGCAGTTACTCGGGAGACAAGAATCAGCCCCAGCATTTT.

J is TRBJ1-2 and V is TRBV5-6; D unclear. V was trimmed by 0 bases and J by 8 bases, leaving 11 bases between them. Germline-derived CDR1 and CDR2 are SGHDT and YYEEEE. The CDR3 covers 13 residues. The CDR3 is CASSLGEPGGYTF. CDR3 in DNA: TGTGCCAGCAGCTTGGGGGAGCCTGGGGGCTACACCTTC.

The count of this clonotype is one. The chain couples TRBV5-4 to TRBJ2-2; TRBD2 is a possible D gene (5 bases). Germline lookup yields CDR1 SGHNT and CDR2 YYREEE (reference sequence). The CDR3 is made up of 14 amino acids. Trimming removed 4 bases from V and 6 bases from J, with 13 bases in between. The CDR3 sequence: CASSPRLAAGELFF. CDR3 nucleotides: TGTGCCAGCAGCCCCCGGCTAGCAGCCGGGGAGCTGTTTTTT.

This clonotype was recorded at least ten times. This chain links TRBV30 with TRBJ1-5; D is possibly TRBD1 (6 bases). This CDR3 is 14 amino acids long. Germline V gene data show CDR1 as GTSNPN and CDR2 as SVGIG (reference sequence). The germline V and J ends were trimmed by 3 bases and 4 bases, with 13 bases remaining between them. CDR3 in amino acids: CAWSMVTGNQPQHF. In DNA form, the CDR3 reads TGTGCCTGGAGCATGGTGACAGGAAATCAGCCCCAGCATTTT. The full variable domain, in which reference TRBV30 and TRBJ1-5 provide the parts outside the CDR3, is SQTIHQWPATLVQPVGSPLSLECTVEGTSNPNLYWYRQAAGRGLQLLFYSVGIGQISSEVPQNLSASRPQDRQFILSSKKLLLSDSGFYLCAWSMVTGNQPQHFGDGTRLSIL.

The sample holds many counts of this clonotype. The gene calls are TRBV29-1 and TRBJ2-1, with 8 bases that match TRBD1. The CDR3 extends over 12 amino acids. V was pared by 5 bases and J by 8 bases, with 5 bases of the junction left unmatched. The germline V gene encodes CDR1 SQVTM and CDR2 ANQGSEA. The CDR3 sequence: CSVRQGIDEQFF. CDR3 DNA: TGCAGCGTTCGACAGGGGATCGATGAGCAGTTCTTC.

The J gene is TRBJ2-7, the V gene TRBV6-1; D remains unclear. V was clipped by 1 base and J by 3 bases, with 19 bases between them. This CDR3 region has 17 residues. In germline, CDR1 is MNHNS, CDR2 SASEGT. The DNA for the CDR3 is TGTGCCAGCAGTGAAGGCCCCCCGGGTCCCTTATACTACGAGCAGTACTTC. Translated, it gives CASSEGPPGPLYYEQYF.

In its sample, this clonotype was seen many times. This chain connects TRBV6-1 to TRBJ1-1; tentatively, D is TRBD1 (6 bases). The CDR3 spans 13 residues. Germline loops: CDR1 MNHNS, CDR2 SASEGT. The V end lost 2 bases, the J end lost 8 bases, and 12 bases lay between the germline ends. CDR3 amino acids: CASSERVDREAFF. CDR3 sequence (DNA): TGTGCCAGCAGTGAACGGGTTGACAGGGAAGCTTTCTTT.

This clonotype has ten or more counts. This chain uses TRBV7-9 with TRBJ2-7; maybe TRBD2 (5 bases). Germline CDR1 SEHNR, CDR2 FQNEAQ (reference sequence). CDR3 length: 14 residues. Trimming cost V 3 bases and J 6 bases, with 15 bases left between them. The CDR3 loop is CASSLVRGESEQYF. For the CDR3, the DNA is TGTGCCAGCAGCTTGGTTCGGGGAGAATCCGAGCAGTACTTC.

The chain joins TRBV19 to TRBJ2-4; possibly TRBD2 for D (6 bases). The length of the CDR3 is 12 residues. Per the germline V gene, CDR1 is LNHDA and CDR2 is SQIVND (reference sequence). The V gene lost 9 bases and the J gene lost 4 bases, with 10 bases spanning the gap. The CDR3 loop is CASGTPKNIQYF. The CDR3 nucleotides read TGTGCCAGCGGGACTCCGAAAAACATTCAGTACTTC.

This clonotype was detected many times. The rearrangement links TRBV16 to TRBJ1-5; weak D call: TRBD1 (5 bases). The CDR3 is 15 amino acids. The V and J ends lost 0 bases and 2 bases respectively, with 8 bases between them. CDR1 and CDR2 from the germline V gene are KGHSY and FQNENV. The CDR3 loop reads CASSQSRGGNQPQHF. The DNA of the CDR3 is TGTGCCAGCAGCCAATCAAGGGGCGGCAATCAGCCCCAGCATTTT.

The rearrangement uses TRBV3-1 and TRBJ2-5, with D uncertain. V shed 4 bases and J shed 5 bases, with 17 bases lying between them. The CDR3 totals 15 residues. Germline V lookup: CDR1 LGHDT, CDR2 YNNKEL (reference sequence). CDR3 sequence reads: CASSRSATLGETQYF. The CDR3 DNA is TGTGCCAGCAGCCGAAGTGCGACCCTGGGGGAGACCCAGTACTTC.

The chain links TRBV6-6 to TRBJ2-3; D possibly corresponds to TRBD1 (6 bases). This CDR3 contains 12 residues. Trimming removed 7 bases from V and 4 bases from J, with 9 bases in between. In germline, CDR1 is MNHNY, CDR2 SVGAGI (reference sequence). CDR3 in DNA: TGTGCCAGCATGGACAGCTCAGATACGCAGTATTTT. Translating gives CASMDSSDTQYF.

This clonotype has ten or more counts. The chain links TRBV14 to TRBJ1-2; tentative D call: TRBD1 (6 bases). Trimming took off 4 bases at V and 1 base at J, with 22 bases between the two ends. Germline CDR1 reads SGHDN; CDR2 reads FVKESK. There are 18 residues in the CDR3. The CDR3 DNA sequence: TGTGCCAGCAGCCCACGACCTCAACAGGGATGGGGTAACTATGGCTACACCTTC. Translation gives CASSPRPQQGWGNYGYTF.

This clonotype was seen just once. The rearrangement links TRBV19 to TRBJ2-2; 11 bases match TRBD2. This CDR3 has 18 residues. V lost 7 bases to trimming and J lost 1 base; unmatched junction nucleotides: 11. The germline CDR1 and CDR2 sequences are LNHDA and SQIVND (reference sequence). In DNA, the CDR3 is TGTGCCAGTACCTACAGCGGGACTAGCGGCAAGAACACCGGGGAGCTGTTTTTT. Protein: CASTYSGTSGKNTGELFF.

The CDR3 sequence: CASGLPSGGGDTGELFF. As DNA, the CDR3 is TGTGCTAGTGGTTTGCCTAGCGGGGGAGGTGACACCGGGGAGCTGTTTTTT. The V call is TRBV12-5, the J call TRBJ2-2; 10 bases map to TRBD2. The length of the CDR3 is 17 residues. The junction had 6 bases not matched to a gene; V was cut back by 2 bases and J by 3 bases. Germline V gene sequence: CDR1 LGHNT, CDR2 FRNRAP.

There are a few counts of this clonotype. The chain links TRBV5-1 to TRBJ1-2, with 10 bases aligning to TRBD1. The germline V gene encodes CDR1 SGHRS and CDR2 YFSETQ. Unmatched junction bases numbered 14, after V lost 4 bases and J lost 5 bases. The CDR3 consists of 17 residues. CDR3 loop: CASSLTVTGGAGYGYTF. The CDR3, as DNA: TGCGCCAGCAGCCTTACCGTGACAGGGGGCGCCGGGTATGGCTACACCTTC.

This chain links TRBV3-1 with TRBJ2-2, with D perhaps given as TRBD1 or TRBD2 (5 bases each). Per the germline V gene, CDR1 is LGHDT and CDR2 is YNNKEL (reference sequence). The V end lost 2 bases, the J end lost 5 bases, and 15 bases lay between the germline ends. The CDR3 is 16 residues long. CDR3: CASSQHRGRGTGELFF. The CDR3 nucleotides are TGTGCCAGCAGCCAACACCGGGGACGAGGGACCGGGGAGCTGTTTTTT.

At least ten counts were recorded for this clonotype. The CDR3 sequence: CASSQEGGELFF. CDR3 DNA sequence: TGTGCCAGCAGCCAAGAGGGCGGGGAGCTGTTTTTT. The J gene is TRBJ2-2, the V gene TRBV14; D is unclear. The germline CDR1 and CDR2 sequences are SGHDN and FVKESK. With 0 bases removed from V and 7 bases from J, the gap between germline ends came to 3 bases. The CDR3 consists of 12 residues.

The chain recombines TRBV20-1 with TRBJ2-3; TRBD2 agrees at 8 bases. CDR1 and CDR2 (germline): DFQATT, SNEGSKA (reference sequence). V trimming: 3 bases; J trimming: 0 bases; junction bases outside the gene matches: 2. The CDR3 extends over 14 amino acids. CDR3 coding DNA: TGCAGTGCTAGGGGGACTAGGAGCACAGATACGCAGTATTTT. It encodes CSARGTRSTDTQYF.

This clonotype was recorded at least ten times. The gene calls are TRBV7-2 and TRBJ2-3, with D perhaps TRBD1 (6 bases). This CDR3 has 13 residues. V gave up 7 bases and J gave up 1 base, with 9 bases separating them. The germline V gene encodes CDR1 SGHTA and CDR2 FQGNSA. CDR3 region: CASTHRGTDTQYF. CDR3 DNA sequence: TGTGCCAGCACCCACAGGGGCACAGATACGCAGTATTTT.

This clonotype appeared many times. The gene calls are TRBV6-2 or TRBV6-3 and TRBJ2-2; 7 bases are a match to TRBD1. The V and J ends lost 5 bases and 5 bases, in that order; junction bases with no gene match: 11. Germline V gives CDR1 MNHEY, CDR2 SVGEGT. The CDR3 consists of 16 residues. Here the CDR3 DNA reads TGTGCCAGCAGTAACCCGGACAGGAGTGGGACCGGGGAGCTGTTTTTT. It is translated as CASSNPDRSGTGELFF.

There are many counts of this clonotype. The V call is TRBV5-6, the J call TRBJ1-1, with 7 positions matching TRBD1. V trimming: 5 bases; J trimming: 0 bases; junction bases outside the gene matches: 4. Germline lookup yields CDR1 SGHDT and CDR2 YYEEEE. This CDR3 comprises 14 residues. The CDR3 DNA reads TGTGCCAGCAGGGACACAGGGGTGAACACTGAAGCTTTCTTT. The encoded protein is CASRDTGVNTEAFF. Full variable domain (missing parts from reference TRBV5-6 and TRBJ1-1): DAGVTQSPTHLIKTRGQQVTLRCSPKSGHDTVSWYQQALGQGPQFIFQYYEEEERQRGNFPDRFSGHQFPNYSSELNVNALLLGDSALYLCASRDTGVNTEAFFGQGTRLTVV.